This paragraph reports one TCR beta chain. Its matching antigen is unknown. Libraries of TCR beta came from quantitative 5'-RACE with molecular barcodes. Via MiXCR, TCRdb re-called the 5' RACE reads, giving one row per CDR3 protein. The sample has approximately 25,000 distinct CDR3 sequences, less than 20% seen once. The V end was cut by 2 bases, the J end by 4 bases, with 15 bases between. The CDR3 loop spans 15 amino acids. The V gene's germline CDR1 is MDHEN and CDR2 SYDVKM. The data are from a study of CD8 T cells in ankylosing spondylitis. Study-wide findings and caveats: Disease-linked clones were reportedly significantly enriched in matched ankylosing spondylitis synovial fluid. A TCR beta motif of fewer than ten highly homologous variants seemed to mark ankylosing spondylitis blood.

The sequenced sample was blood. The rearrangement links TRBV28 to TRBJ2-7; D is unclear. The sequence was collected from a male donor with ankylosing spondylitis or in good health (not recorded which). The CDR3 DNA follows: TGTGCCAGCAGTTTAAGACCCCCAATGCAGTACGAGCAGTACTTC. This sequence encodes CASSLRPPMQYEQYF.